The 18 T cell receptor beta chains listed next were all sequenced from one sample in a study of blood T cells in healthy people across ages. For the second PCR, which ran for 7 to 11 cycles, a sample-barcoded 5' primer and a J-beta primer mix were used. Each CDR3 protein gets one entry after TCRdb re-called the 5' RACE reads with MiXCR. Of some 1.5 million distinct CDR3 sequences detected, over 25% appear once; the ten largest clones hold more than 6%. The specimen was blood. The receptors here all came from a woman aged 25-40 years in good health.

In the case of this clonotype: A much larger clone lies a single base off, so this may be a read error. CDR3 sequence: CSAREAGAQGTQFF. Written as DNA, the CDR3 is TGCAGTGCTAGAGAGGCGGGGGCCCAAGGGACCCAGTTCTTC. This chain connects TRBV20-1 to TRBJ2-1, with D tentatively TRBD2 (7 bases). V was pared by 0 bases and J by 13 bases, with 19 bases between. The CDR3 has 14 residues. Germline values: CDR1 DFQATT, CDR2 SNEGSKA (reference sequence).

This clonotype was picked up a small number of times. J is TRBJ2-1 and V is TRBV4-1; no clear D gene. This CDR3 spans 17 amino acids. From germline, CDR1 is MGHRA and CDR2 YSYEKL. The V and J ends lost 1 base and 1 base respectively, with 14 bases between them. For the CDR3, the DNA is TGCGCCAGCAGCCAAGTTCCCGACGGGCGTTCCTACAATGAGCAGTTCTTC. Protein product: CASSQVPDGRSYNEQFF.

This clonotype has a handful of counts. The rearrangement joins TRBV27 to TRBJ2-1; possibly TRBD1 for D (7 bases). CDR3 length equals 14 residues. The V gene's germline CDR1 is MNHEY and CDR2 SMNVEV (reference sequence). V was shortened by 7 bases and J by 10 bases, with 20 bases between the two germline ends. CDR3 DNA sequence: TGTGCCAGCATCCAGGAGGGGGCGAAAGGGGAGCAGTTCTTC. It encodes CASIQEGAKGEQFF.

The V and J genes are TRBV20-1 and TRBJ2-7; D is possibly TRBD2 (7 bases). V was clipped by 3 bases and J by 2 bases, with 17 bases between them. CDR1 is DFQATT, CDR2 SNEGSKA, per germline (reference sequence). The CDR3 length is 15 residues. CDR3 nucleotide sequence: TGCAGTGCTAGGGGGGGGCTAGCGGCGGCCTACGAGCAGTACTTC. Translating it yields CSARGGLAAAYEQYF.

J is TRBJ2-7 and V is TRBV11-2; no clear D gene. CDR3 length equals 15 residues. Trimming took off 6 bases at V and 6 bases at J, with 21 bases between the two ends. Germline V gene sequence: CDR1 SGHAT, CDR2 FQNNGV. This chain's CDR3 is CASSSNGLVGREQYF. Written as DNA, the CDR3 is TGTGCCAGCAGTTCCAATGGCCTAGTCGGGCGCGAGCAGTACTTC.

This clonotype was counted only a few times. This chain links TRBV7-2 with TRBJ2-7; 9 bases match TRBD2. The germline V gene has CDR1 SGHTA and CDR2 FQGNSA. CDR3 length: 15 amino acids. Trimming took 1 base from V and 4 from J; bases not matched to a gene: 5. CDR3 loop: CASSLGSGRFYEQYF. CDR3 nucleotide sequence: TGTGCCAGCAGCTTAGGCAGCGGGAGGTTTTACGAGCAGTACTTC.

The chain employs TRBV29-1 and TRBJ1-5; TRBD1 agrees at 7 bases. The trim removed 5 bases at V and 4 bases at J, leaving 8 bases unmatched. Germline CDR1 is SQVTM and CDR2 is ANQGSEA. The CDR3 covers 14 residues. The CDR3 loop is CSVRATGTNQPQHF. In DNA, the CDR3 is TGCAGCGTTAGGGCGACAGGGACTAATCAGCCCCAGCATTTT.

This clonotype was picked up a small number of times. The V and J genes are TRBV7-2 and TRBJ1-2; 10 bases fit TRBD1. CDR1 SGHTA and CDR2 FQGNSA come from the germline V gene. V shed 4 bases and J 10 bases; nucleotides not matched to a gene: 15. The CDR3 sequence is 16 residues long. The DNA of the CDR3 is TGTGCCAGCAGCTCTTTAACCGGGACAGGGGTTAATGTCTACACCTTC. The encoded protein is CASSSLTGTGVNVYTF.

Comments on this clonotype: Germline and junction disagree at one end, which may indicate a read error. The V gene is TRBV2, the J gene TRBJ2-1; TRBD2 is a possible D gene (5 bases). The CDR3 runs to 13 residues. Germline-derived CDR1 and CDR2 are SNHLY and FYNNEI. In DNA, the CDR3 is TGTGCTAGCAGTAGGGAGTCTGGGAATGAGCAGTTCTTC. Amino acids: CASSRESGNEQFF.

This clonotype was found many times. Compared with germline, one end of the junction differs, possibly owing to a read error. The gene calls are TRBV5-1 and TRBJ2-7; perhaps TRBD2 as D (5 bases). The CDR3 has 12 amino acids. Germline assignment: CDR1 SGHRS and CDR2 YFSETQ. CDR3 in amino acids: CASSLEGNEQYF. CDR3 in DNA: TGTGCCAGCAGCTTAGAGGGTAACGAGCAGTACTTC.

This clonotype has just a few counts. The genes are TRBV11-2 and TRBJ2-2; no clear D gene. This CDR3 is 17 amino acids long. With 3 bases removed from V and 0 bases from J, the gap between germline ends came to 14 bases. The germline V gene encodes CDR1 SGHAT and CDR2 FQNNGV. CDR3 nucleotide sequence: TGTGCCAGCAGCTTGCCTACCGCGGAACCGAACACCGGGGAGCTGTTTTTT. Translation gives CASSLPTAEPNTGELFF.

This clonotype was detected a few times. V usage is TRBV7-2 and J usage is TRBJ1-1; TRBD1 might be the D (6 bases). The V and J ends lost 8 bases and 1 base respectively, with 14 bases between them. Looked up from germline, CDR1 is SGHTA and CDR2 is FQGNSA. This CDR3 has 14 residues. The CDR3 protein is CASLWDIWNTEAFF. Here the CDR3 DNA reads TGTGCCAGCCTGTGGGACATTTGGAACACTGAAGCTTTCTTT. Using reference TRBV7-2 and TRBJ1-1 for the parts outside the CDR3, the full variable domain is GAGVSQSPSNKVTEKGKDVELRCDPISGHTALYWYRQSLGQGLEFLIYFQGNSAPDKSGLPSDRFSAERTGGSVSTLTIQRTQQEDSAVYLCASLWDIWNTEAFFGQGTRLTVV.

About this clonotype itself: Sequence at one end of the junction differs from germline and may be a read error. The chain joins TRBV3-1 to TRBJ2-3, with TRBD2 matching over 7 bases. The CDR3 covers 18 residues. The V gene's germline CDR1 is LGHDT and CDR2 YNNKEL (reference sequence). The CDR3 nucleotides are TGTGCCAGCAGCATCCTCCCTTCGACTAGCACATCGACAGATACGCGGTATTTT. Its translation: CASSILPSTSTSTDTRYF.

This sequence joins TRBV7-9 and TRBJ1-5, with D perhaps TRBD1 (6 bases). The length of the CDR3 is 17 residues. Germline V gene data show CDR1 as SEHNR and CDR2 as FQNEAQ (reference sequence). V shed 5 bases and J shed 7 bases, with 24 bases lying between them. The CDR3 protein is CASSPQGTLGAGQPQHF. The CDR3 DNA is TGTGCCAGCAGCCCTCAGGGTACATTGGGGGCCGGGCAGCCCCAGCATTTT.

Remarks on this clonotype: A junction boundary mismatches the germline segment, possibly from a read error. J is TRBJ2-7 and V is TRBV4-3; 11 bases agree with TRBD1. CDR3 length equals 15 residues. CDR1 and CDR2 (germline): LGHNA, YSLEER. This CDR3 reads CANSQGTGGSYEQYF. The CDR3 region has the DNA TGCGCCAACAGCCAGGGGACAGGGGGTTCCTACGAGCAGTACTTC.

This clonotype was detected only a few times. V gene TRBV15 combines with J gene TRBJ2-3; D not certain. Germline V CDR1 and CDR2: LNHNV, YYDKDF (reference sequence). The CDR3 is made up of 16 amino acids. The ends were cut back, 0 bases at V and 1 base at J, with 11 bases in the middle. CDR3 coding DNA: TGTGCCACCAGCAGAGATTGGCCAACCCGCACAGATACGCAGTATTTT. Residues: CATSRDWPTRTDTQYF.

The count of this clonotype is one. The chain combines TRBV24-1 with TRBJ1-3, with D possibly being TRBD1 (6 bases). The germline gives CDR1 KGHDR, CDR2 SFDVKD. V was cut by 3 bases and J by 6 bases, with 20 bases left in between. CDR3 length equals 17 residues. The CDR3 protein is CATSDGGSRGQENTIYF. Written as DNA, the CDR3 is TGTGCCACCAGTGATGGTGGCTCGCGGGGGCAAGAAAACACCATATATTTT.

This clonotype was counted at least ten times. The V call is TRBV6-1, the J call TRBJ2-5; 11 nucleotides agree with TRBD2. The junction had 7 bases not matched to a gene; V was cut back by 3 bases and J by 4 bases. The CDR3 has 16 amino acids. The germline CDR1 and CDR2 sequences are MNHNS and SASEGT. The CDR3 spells CASSDRRLAGRETQYF. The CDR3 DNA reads TGTGCCAGCAGTGATCGAAGACTAGCGGGGCGAGAGACCCAGTACTTC.